The 23 T cell receptor beta chains reported below all come from one sample, sequenced in a study of radiation and T cells in renal cell carcinoma. Clones were read by immunoSEQ multiplex PCR, and TCRdb kept only the in-frame ones, dropping some. The sample includes 100,000 to 150,000 clones, 65% to 85% of them seen just once. Time point meaning: blood 2 weeks post-SBRT. Treatment of the sample: 15 Gy SBRT to primary tumor, nephrectomy 4 weeks later. Sequencing used blood, obtained from a patient whose treatment included radiotherapy and nephrectomy. The receptors here all came from a man aged 50-60 years with renal cell carcinoma.

The chain combines TRBV11-1 with TRBJ2-7, with 7 bases that match TRBD1. V dropped 2 bases and J dropped 3; count of bases not matched to a gene: 4. The V gene's germline CDR1 is SGHAT and CDR2 FQDESV (reference sequence). This CDR3 is 14 amino acids long. The CDR3 protein is CASSLLGQNYEQYF. CDR3 coding DNA: TGTGCCAGCAGCTTATTGGGACAGAACTACGAGCAGTACTTC.

This chain joins TRBV28 and TRBJ1-5, with no clear D. Germline CDR1 MDHEN, CDR2 SYDVKM. CDR3 length: 16 amino acids. Deletions cut 2 bases from V and 0 bases from J, with 11 bases between. The CDR3 nucleotides are TGTGCCAGCAGTTTAGAGGGAAGTTATAGCAATCAGCCCCAGCATTTT. Residues: CASSLEGSYSNQPQHF.

The chain couples TRBV6-5 to TRBJ2-7, with 7 bases matching TRBD1. This CDR3 is built from 12 residues. V lost 6 bases and J lost 3; bases outside the gene matches: 2. The V gene's germline CDR1 is MNHEY and CDR2 SVGAGI. This CDR3 reads CASSGDSYEQYF. In DNA, the CDR3 is TGTGCCAGCAGCGGGGACAGCTACGAGCAGTACTTC.

The V gene is TRBV5-1, the J gene TRBJ2-7, with TRBD1 identical over 7 bases. Germline V CDR1 and CDR2: SGHRS, YFSETQ. V lost 3 bases to trimming and J lost 0 bases; unmatched junction nucleotides: 6. This CDR3 is built from 15 residues. The CDR3: CASSSQGVSSYEQYF. CDR3 DNA: TGCGCCAGCAGCTCCCAGGGGGTAAGCTCCTACGAGCAGTACTTC. Based on the CDR3 plus reference TRBV5-1 and TRBJ2-7, the full variable domain is KAGVTQTPRYLIKTRGQQVTLSCSPISGHRSVSWYQQTPGQGLQFLFEYFSETQRNKGNFPGRFSGRQFSNSRSEMNVSTLELGDSALYLCASSSQGVSSYEQYFGPGTRLTVT.

In DNA, the CDR3 is TGTGCCAGCAGCTCCAGGGGGGGAGACGAGCAGTACTTC. It is translated as CASSSRGGDEQYF. The genes are TRBV7-2 and TRBJ2-7; the D gene could be TRBD1 or TRBD2 (7 bases each). CDR1 SGHTA and CDR2 FQGNSA come from the germline V gene. The CDR3 is 13 residues long. Trimming removed 4 bases at V and 5 bases at J, with 12 bases between.

This chain uses TRBV7-2 with TRBJ2-5; D gene unclear. This CDR3 has 11 amino acids. V was trimmed by 6 bases and J by 7 bases, leaving 9 bases between them. Germline V gene sequence: CDR1 SGHTA, CDR2 FQGNSA. CDR3 DNA: TGTGCCAGCAGGGCCTCGGGGACCCAGTACTTC. Its protein is CASRASGTQYF.

This clone was observed once. The gene calls are TRBV6-5 and TRBJ2-7, with D maybe TRBD1 (6 bases). The germline V and J ends were trimmed by 5 bases and 0 bases, with 14 bases remaining between them. Germline V CDR1 and CDR2: MNHEY, SVGAGI. The CDR3 consists of 15 residues. Here the CDR3 DNA reads TGTGCCAGCAGTGTAACAGGGTTGGGCTCCTACGAGCAGTACTTC. The encoded protein is CASSVTGLGSYEQYF.

V usage is TRBV7-2 and J usage is TRBJ2-7; D unclear. The CDR3 sequence is 13 residues long. The germline V gene encodes CDR1 SGHTA and CDR2 FQGNSA. Trimming shortened V by 5 bases and J by 2 bases, and 10 bases separated the two germline ends. The CDR3 reads CASSPDRPYEQYF. DNA of the CDR3: TGTGCCAGCAGCCCGGACCGACCCTACGAGCAGTACTTC.

The V call is TRBV11-2, the J call TRBJ2-1; the D gene could be TRBD1 or TRBD2 (5 bases each). CDR3 size: 16 residues. The V end was cut by 6 bases, the J end by 5 bases, with 20 bases between. CDR1 SGHAT and CDR2 FQNNGV come from the germline V gene. The chain's CDR3 is CASSRGGSTVNNEQFF. The CDR3 DNA is TGTGCCAGCAGTCGGGGCGGCAGTACGGTCAACAATGAGCAGTTCTTC.

The V gene is TRBV6-9, the J gene TRBJ2-7; 9 bases agree with TRBD2. Germline CDR1 and CDR2: MNHGY and SVAAGI. The CDR3 totals 14 residues. Germline trimming cut 3 bases from V and 3 bases from J; bases unmatched to any gene: 3. CDR3 amino acids: CASSYGGGVYEQYF. Here the CDR3 DNA reads TGTGCCAGCAGTTACGGCGGGGGGGTCTACGAGCAGTACTTC.

J is TRBJ2-7 and V is TRBV7-6; TRBD2 matches 13 bases. CDR1 is SGHVS, CDR2 FNYEAQ, per germline. CDR3 size: 15 residues. V lost 0 bases and J lost 5; bases outside the gene matches: 1. CDR3 sequence: CASSLATSGRNEQYF. For the CDR3, the DNA is TGTGCCAGCAGCTTAGCGACTAGCGGGAGGAACGAGCAGTACTTC.

This chain connects TRBV5-1 to TRBJ2-1, with 9 bases fitting TRBD1. Per germline, CDR1 SGHRS and CDR2 YFSETQ. This CDR3 comprises 13 residues. V was clipped by 4 bases and J by 6 bases; unmatched bases: 2. This CDR3 reads CASSPGQGNEQFF. CDR3 nucleotide sequence: TGCGCCAGCAGCCCGGGACAGGGCAATGAGCAGTTCTTC. Based on the CDR3 plus reference TRBV5-1 and TRBJ2-1, the full variable domain is KAGVTQTPRYLIKTRGQQVTLSCSPISGHRSVSWYQQTPGQGLQFLFEYFSETQRNKGNFPGRFSGRQFSNSRSEMNVSTLELGDSALYLCASSPGQGNEQFFGPGTRLTVL.

The chain recombines TRBV2 with TRBJ1-1; D is possibly TRBD1 (5 bases). Germline lookup yields CDR1 SNHLY and CDR2 FYNNEI. The CDR3 spans 15 residues. The V end was cut by 2 bases, the J end by 3 bases, with 13 bases between. The CDR3 protein is CASSEQGVGDTEAFF. Here the CDR3 DNA reads TGTGCCAGCAGTGAACAAGGGGTCGGGGACACTGAAGCTTTCTTT.

This clone was detected only a few times. The chain combines TRBV6-5 with TRBJ1-2, with D perhaps TRBD1 (5 bases). V shed 6 bases and J shed 3 bases, with 17 bases lying between them. Germline CDR1 reads MNHEY; CDR2 reads SVGAGI. This CDR3 region has 15 residues. The CDR3 sequence is CASSLTGAQDYGYTF. The CDR3 DNA reads as TGTGCCAGCAGCCTAACCGGGGCCCAGGACTATGGCTACACCTTC.

This chain uses TRBV9 with TRBJ2-3, with 9 bases lining up with TRBD2. V lost 0 bases and J lost 5; bases outside the gene matches: 7. The CDR3 consists of 16 residues. The germline V gene encodes CDR1 SGDLS and CDR2 YYNGEE. The CDR3 DNA sequence: TGTGCCAGCAGCGTAGGGGCTAGCGGGGCAGAAGATACGCAGTATTTT. Its translation is CASSVGASGAEDTQYF.

The chain carries TRBV6-5 and TRBJ1-2; 11 positions match TRBD1. The germline gives CDR1 MNHEY, CDR2 SVGAGI. J gave up 4 bases and V 6 bases, and 7 bases lay outside the gene matches. This CDR3 is built from 15 residues. The CDR3 region has the DNA TGTGCCAGCAGCACCGGGACAGGGGGAACCTATGGCTACACCTTC. It codes for CASSTGTGGTYGYTF.

This clone was recorded a few times. This rearrangement joins TRBV5-5 to TRBJ1-3; D is undetermined. The V end lost 4 bases, the J end lost 0 bases, and 11 bases lay between the germline ends. The germline V gene has CDR1 SGHKS and CDR2 YYEKEE (reference sequence). The CDR3 length is 15 residues. In DNA, the CDR3 is TGTGCCAGCAGCCTGCGGGCGAGCTCTGGAAACACCATATATTTT. The encoded protein is CASSLRASSGNTIYF.

With regard to this clone: Other DNA sequences in the same sample also yield this CDR3. The chain's CDR3 is CASSPPNSQETQYF. For the CDR3, the DNA is TGTGCCAGCTCACCACCAAACAGCCAAGAGACCCAGTACTTC. The chain links TRBV18 to TRBJ2-5, with no clear D. The CDR3 has 14 amino acids. V lost 0 bases to trimming and J lost 1 base, with 6 bases between them. Germline CDR1 and CDR2: KGHSH and LQKENI.

This chain joins TRBV11-3 and TRBJ2-7; D may be TRBD1 (5 bases). V was trimmed by 6 bases and J by 5 bases, leaving 11 bases between them. Looked up from germline, CDR1 is SGHNT and CDR2 is YENEEA. The length of the CDR3 is 12 residues. The CDR3 is CASSLGQDEQYF. The CDR3 nucleotides are TGTGCCAGCAGTCTAGGACAAGACGAGCAGTACTTC.

The chain uses TRBV10-3 and TRBJ2-3; a possible D gene is TRBD2 (6 bases). The CDR3 spans 13 residues. The V end lost 10 bases, the J end lost 2 bases, and 13 bases lay between the germline ends. Germline V gene sequence: CDR1 ENHRY, CDR2 SYGVKD. Here the CDR3 DNA reads TGTGCCACCATCGGGGGTCCCACAGATACGCAGTATTTT. Its protein product is CATIGGPTDTQYF.

The chain carries TRBV5-6 and TRBJ2-7; 8 positions agree with TRBD2. Germline V CDR1 and CDR2: SGHDT, YYEEEE. This CDR3 region has 15 residues. Germline trimming cut 0 bases from V and 6 bases from J; bases unmatched to any gene: 8. In nucleotides, the CDR3 is TGTGCCAGCAGCTTGGTAGGGACTAGAGGATCCGAGCAGTACTTC. Protein sequence: CASSLVGTRGSEQYF.

The chain carries TRBV30 and TRBJ1-2, with D possibly TRBD1 on 6 matching bases. With 4 bases removed from V and 7 bases from J, the gap between germline ends came to 13 bases. Germline V lookup: CDR1 GTSNPN, CDR2 SVGIG (reference sequence). The CDR3 runs 12 residues. As DNA, the CDR3 is TGTGCCTGGAACCGGGGGGCCGGTGGCTACACCTTC. Residues: CAWNRGAGGYTF.

The rearrangement links TRBV5-1 to TRBJ1-1; the match to TRBD1 covers 8 bases. Germline V gene sequence: CDR1 SGHRS, CDR2 YFSETQ. Unmatched junction bases numbered 3, after V lost 4 bases and J lost 1 base. The CDR3 contains 14 residues. CDR3 bases: TGCGCCAGCAGCGGACAGGGAAAGAACACTGAAGCTTTCTTT. Its protein is CASSGQGKNTEAFF.